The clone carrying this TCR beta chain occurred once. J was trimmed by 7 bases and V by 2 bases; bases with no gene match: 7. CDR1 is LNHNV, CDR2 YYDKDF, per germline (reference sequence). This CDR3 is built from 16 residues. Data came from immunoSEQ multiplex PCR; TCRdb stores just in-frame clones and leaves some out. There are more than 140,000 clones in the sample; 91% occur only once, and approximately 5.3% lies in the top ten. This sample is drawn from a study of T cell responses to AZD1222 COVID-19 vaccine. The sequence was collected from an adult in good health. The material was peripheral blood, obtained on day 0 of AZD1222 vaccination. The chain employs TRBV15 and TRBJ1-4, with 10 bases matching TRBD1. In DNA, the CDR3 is TGTGCCACCAGCAGACCCGCCGGGACAGGGGCTGAAAAACTGTTTTTT. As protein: CATSRPAGTGAEKLFF.